This is a list of T cell receptor beta chains from one sample in a study of CD8+CD57+ T cells in acquired aplastic anemia. MiXCR, applied by TCRdb to the reads, yields one record per CDR3 protein. The top ten hold approximately 7.8% of the sample, which has 200,000 to 250,000 distinct CDR3 sequences, 47% seen once. Sequencing was done on a sample of sorted CD4+, CD8+, or CD8+CD57+ T cells (not recorded which) from PBMCs. These receptors were obtained from a human donor with aplastic anemia. Both conserved end residues are part of each CDR3. The order of the fields is D gene, V gene, J gene, clone size, CDR3 DNA, CDR3 protein. The D gene is left open where the match is weak. Clone size appears in some rows only: once, few, many, or a class for an expanded clone.

d_gene: TRBD2; v_gene: TRBV14; j_gene: TRBJ2-7; abundance: NA; CDR3nt: TGTGCCAGCAGCCAAGAGATGCGGGGGGCATTGTTCGAGCAGTACTTC; CDR3aa: CASSQEMRGALFEQYF
d_gene: TRBD1; v_gene: TRBV12-3/TRBV12-4; j_gene: TRBJ2-7; abundance: many; CDR3nt: TGTGCCAGCAGCCAGGGGGTCCATCTCTCCTACGAGCAGTACTTC; CDR3aa: CASSQGVHLSYEQYF
d_gene: NA; v_gene: TRBV7-3; j_gene: TRBJ2-1; abundance: NA; CDR3nt: TGTGCCAGCAGCTTAGCACAGGGGGGGAATGAGCAGTTCTTC; CDR3aa: CASSLAQGGNEQFF
d_gene: TRBD1; v_gene: TRBV7-9; j_gene: TRBJ2-7; abundance: many; CDR3nt: TGTGCCAGCAGCTCAGGGGATAGGACAGGGTTCCACGAGCAGTACTTC; CDR3aa: CASSSGDRTGFHEQYF
d_gene: NA; v_gene: TRBV7-9; j_gene: TRBJ1-2; abundance: NA; CDR3nt: TGTGCCAGCAGCTTCACGTCAGCTAACTATGGCTACACCTTC; CDR3aa: CASSFTSANYGYTF
d_gene: TRBD1; v_gene: TRBV19; j_gene: TRBJ1-6; abundance: few; CDR3nt: TGTGCCAGTAGCCTGGGACAGCAAAGCTCCTATAATTCACCCCTCCACTTT; CDR3aa: CASSLGQQSSYNSPLHF
d_gene: NA; v_gene: TRBV9; j_gene: TRBJ2-3; abundance: NA; CDR3nt: TGTGCCAGCAGCGATACTAACCGGGCAGATACGCAGTATTTT; CDR3aa: CASSDTNRADTQYF
d_gene: NA; v_gene: TRBV5-1; j_gene: TRBJ2-1; abundance: many; CDR3nt: TGCGCCAGCAGCTTGGAGGTAACGCCCGGCTCCTACAATGAGCAGTTCTTC; CDR3aa: CASSLEVTPGSYNEQFF
d_gene: TRBD1; v_gene: TRBV20-1; j_gene: TRBJ1-5; abundance: NA; CDR3nt: TGCAGTGCTAGGGACTCGGACAGGGGGCGAAATCAGCCCCAGCATTTT; CDR3aa: CSARDSDRGRNQPQHF
d_gene: TRBD1; v_gene: TRBV19; j_gene: TRBJ2-3; abundance: NA; CDR3nt: TGTGCCAGTAGTATGACAGGGAGCACAGATACGCAGTATTTT; CDR3aa: CASSMTGSTDTQYF
d_gene: NA; v_gene: TRBV9; j_gene: TRBJ2-7; abundance: many; CDR3nt: TGTGCCAGCAGCGTAGAGGGGACTGTTACTTACGAGCAGTACTTC; CDR3aa: CASSVEGTVTYEQYF
d_gene: NA; v_gene: TRBV7-8; j_gene: TRBJ2-2; abundance: NA; CDR3nt: TGTGCCAGCAGCTACAACACCGGGGAGCTGTTTTTT; CDR3aa: CASSYNTGELFF
d_gene: NA; v_gene: TRBV3-1; j_gene: TRBJ2-3; abundance: NA; CDR3nt: TGTGCCAGCAGCCAAGTAGGCAGCTTAGGGAGAGATGCGCAGTATTTT; CDR3aa: CASSQVGSLGRDAQYF
d_gene: NA; v_gene: TRBV7-2; j_gene: TRBJ1-5; abundance: NA; CDR3nt: TGTGCCAGCAGCCAGCGCAGGGTCCAGCCCCAGCATTTT; CDR3aa: CASSQRRVQPQHF
d_gene: NA; v_gene: TRBV4-1; j_gene: TRBJ2-1; abundance: many; CDR3nt: TGCGCCAGCAGCCATCCTCCTAATGAGCAGTTCTTC; CDR3aa: CASSHPPNEQFF
d_gene: NA; v_gene: TRBV7-6; j_gene: TRBJ1-6; abundance: NA; CDR3nt: TGTGCCAGCAGCTTAGCCGAGCGCGGGAATTCACCCCTCCACTTT; CDR3aa: CASSLAERGNSPLHF
d_gene: NA; v_gene: TRBV24-1; j_gene: TRBJ2-3; abundance: NA; CDR3nt: TGTGCCACCAGTGACCATGGCACAGATACGCGGTATTTT; CDR3aa: CATSDHGTDTRYF
d_gene: NA; v_gene: TRBV15; j_gene: TRBJ1-2; abundance: NA; CDR3nt: TGTGCCACCAGCAGAGATAGGGGCGGCTACACCTTC; CDR3aa: CATSRDRGGYTF
d_gene: TRBD1; v_gene: TRBV5-4; j_gene: TRBJ2-7; abundance: few; CDR3nt: TGTGCCAGCAGCTTAGGAGGACAGGACATCTACGAGCAGTACTTC; CDR3aa: CASSLGGQDIYEQYF
d_gene: NA; v_gene: TRBV7-2; j_gene: TRBJ2-1; abundance: many; CDR3nt: TGTGCCAGCAGCTTATGGGAGGGGGCTCTCGACAATGAGCAGTTCTTC; CDR3aa: CASSLWEGALDNEQFF
d_gene: TRBD1; v_gene: TRBV7-9; j_gene: TRBJ2-4; abundance: NA; CDR3nt: TGTGCCAGCAGCACGCTGACAGGGGGCCTATCCAAAAACATTCAGTACTTC; CDR3aa: CASSTLTGGLSKNIQYF
d_gene: NA; v_gene: TRBV12-3/TRBV12-4; j_gene: TRBJ1-1; abundance: many; CDR3nt: TGTGCCAGCACCGCCGGGCTACGAGCTTTCTTT; CDR3aa: CASTAGLRAFF
d_gene: TRBD1; v_gene: TRBV30; j_gene: TRBJ1-1; abundance: NA; CDR3nt: TGTGCCTGGAGTCACCAGACAGGGGAAGCTTTCTTT; CDR3aa: CAWSHQTGEAFF
d_gene: TRBD2; v_gene: TRBV29-1; j_gene: TRBJ2-1; abundance: many; CDR3nt: TGCAGCGTCGAAGGGGCTAGCGGGAGTAAGTCCTACAATGAGCAGTTCTTC; CDR3aa: CSVEGASGSKSYNEQFF
d_gene: NA; v_gene: TRBV6-1; j_gene: TRBJ2-6; abundance: NA; CDR3nt: TGTGCCAGCGTCGACACCGGAGGTGTCCTGACTTTC; CDR3aa: CASVDTGGVLTF
d_gene: NA; v_gene: TRBV3-1; j_gene: TRBJ2-7; abundance: many; CDR3nt: TGTGCCAGCAGCCAAGATAGCAGGGCCTACGAGCAGTACTTC; CDR3aa: CASSQDSRAYEQYF
d_gene: TRBD1; v_gene: TRBV6-5; j_gene: TRBJ1-3; abundance: many; CDR3nt: TGTGCCAGCAGTTCGGGGACAGGAGGAAACACCATATATTTT; CDR3aa: CASSSGTGGNTIYF
d_gene: NA; v_gene: TRBV2; j_gene: TRBJ1-1; abundance: NA; CDR3nt: TGTGCCAGCAGGTTTACGGGACGTAGGAACACTGAAGCTTTCTTT; CDR3aa: CASRFTGRRNTEAFF
d_gene: NA; v_gene: TRBV29-1; j_gene: TRBJ1-2; abundance: NA; CDR3nt: TGCAGCGTTGAGGAGGGAGTAGGGGGCTACACCTTC; CDR3aa: CSVEEGVGGYTF
d_gene: NA; v_gene: TRBV5-1; j_gene: TRBJ2-7; abundance: NA; CDR3nt: TGCGCCAGCAGCTTGGTTGGTCGCAGTAGCTACGAGCAGTACTTC; CDR3aa: CASSLVGRSSYEQYF
d_gene: TRBD2; v_gene: TRBV20-1; j_gene: TRBJ2-5; abundance: medium-sized; CDR3nt: TGCAGTGCTAGGGGCGGGGGGGTTCTGGAGACCCAGTACTTC; CDR3aa: CSARGGGVLETQYF
d_gene: NA; v_gene: TRBV6-2/TRBV6-3; j_gene: TRBJ1-2; abundance: NA; CDR3nt: TGTGCCAGCAGTTACAGTTTGCAGGACCCGTATGGCTACACCTTC; CDR3aa: CASSYSLQDPYGYTF
d_gene: NA; v_gene: TRBV4-1; j_gene: TRBJ1-4; abundance: NA; CDR3nt: TGCGCCAGCAGCCAAGAAAGGAGCTTCGGCCCAGAGGGACTGTTTTTT; CDR3aa: CASSQERSFGPEGLFF
d_gene: NA; v_gene: TRBV2; j_gene: TRBJ1-5; abundance: NA; CDR3nt: TGTGCCAGCCGTGCCAGGGTAAGCAATCAGCCCCAGCATTTT; CDR3aa: CASRARVSNQPQHF
d_gene: TRBD1; v_gene: TRBV4-3; j_gene: TRBJ1-6; abundance: many; CDR3nt: TGCGCCAGCAGCCAAGTGGGGACAGGTGATTCACCCCTCCACTTT; CDR3aa: CASSQVGTGDSPLHF
d_gene: NA; v_gene: TRBV27; j_gene: TRBJ1-6; abundance: few; CDR3nt: TGTGCCAGCAGTTTATTTTGGCGGGGTCAGGATTCACCCCTCCACTTT; CDR3aa: CASSLFWRGQDSPLHF
d_gene: TRBD2; v_gene: TRBV7-9; j_gene: TRBJ2-1; abundance: few; CDR3nt: TGTGCCAGCAGCTTTCGGGACTACAATGGGCAGTTCTTC; CDR3aa: CASSFRDYNGQFF
d_gene: TRBD1; v_gene: TRBV19; j_gene: TRBJ1-6; abundance: NA; CDR3nt: TGTGCCAGTAAGGTTGCGACAGGGGGCCGTTCACCCCTCCACTTT; CDR3aa: CASKVATGGRSPLHF
d_gene: NA; v_gene: TRBV10-1; j_gene: TRBJ2-7; abundance: NA; CDR3nt: TGCGCCAGCAGTGATGGCGGGACAATGTACGAGCAGTACTTC; CDR3aa: CASSDGGTMYEQYF
d_gene: NA; v_gene: TRBV12-3/TRBV12-4; j_gene: TRBJ1-2; abundance: NA; CDR3nt: TGTGCCAGCAGTTACTACAGACAGGAGATAAGCTATGGCTACACCTTC; CDR3aa: CASSYYRQEISYGYTF
d_gene: NA; v_gene: TRBV10-2; j_gene: TRBJ1-5; abundance: NA; CDR3nt: TGCGCCAGCAGACAAGGGAGGAGCAATCAGCCCCAGCATTTT; CDR3aa: CASRQGRSNQPQHF
d_gene: NA; v_gene: TRBV29-1; j_gene: TRBJ2-2; abundance: NA; CDR3nt: TGCAGCGTTGAAACCCAGACCGGGGAGCTGTTTTTT; CDR3aa: CSVETQTGELFF
d_gene: NA; v_gene: TRBV29-1; j_gene: TRBJ2-7; abundance: NA; CDR3nt: TGCAGCGTTGAGGGGGGCGGGTGGCACGAGCAGTACTTC; CDR3aa: CSVEGGGWHEQYF
d_gene: NA; v_gene: TRBV29-1; j_gene: TRBJ1-2; abundance: once; CDR3nt: TGCAGCGTTGAAGAGCCGAACCCTAACTATGGCTACACCTTC; CDR3aa: CSVEEPNPNYGYTF
d_gene: NA; v_gene: TRBV5-1; j_gene: TRBJ2-7; abundance: many; CDR3nt: TGCGCCAGCAGCCTCGCCCCCTCGGGAGTCTACGAGCAGTACTTC; CDR3aa: CASSLAPSGVYEQYF